This passage covers 17 T cell receptor beta chains from one sample sequenced in a study of OX40 agonist ivuxolimab in advanced cancers. Produced via immunoSEQ multiplex PCR; TCRdb's table is partial and in-frame only. The sample holds 90,000 to 100,000 clones; over 75% are singletons and the top ten take around 2.5%. Material: CD4+ or CD8+ T cells sorted from blood, obtained in a trial of the OX40 agonist ivuxolimab. The receptors were sampled from an adult with an advanced solid tumor such as melanoma, head and neck, liver or kidney cancer.

This sequence joins TRBV7-9 and TRBJ1-6; D is uncertain. V was trimmed by 1 base and J by 9 bases, leaving 1 base between them. The CDR3 is 11 residues long. Germline V CDR1 and CDR2: SEHNR, FQNEAQ (reference sequence). CDR3 nucleotide sequence: TGTGCCAGCAGCTTAGGTTCACCCCTCCACTTT. Protein sequence: CASSLGSPLHF.

This clone was found once. The chain uses TRBV19 and TRBJ2-7, with 7 bases identical to TRBD1. Germline values: CDR1 LNHDA, CDR2 SQIVND (reference sequence). V lost 4 bases, J lost 3 bases, and 9 bases stayed unmatched. CDR3 size: 15 residues. The CDR3 spells CASSTAGGVGYEQYF. For the CDR3, the DNA is TGTGCCAGTAGTACGGCAGGGGGAGTGGGCTACGAGCAGTACTTC.

Only one count was recorded for this clone. The chain links TRBV6-6 to TRBJ2-3, with D uncertain. The CDR3 has 15 residues. The germline V gene encodes CDR1 MNHNY and CDR2 SVGAGI (reference sequence). V dropped 5 bases and J dropped 2 bases, with 14 bases sitting between them. The CDR3 sequence: CASSDPVPNTDTQYF. In DNA form, the CDR3 reads TGTGCCAGCAGTGACCCGGTACCCAACACAGATACGCAGTATTTT.

The rearrangement joins TRBV29-1 to TRBJ2-5; 11 nucleotides agree with TRBD1. The CDR3 has 18 amino acids. Germline values: CDR1 SQVTM, CDR2 ANQGSEA. With 5 bases clipped from V and 6 bases from J, the junction kept 20 bases outside the gene matches. The CDR3 sequence: CSVLDRGRESPRAKTQYF. The CDR3 DNA sequence: TGCAGCGTTCTGGACAGGGGGCGCGAAAGTCCGCGGGCAAAGACCCAGTACTTC.

This chain's CDR3 is CASRRAVGANVLTF. DNA of the CDR3: TGTGCCAGCAGAAGAGCCGTCGGGGCCAACGTCCTGACTTTC. This chain joins TRBV7-9 and TRBJ2-6; D uncertain. The CDR3 contains 14 residues. Germline V gene sequence: CDR1 SEHNR, CDR2 FQNEAQ (reference sequence). The ends were cut back, 6 bases at V and 4 bases at J, with 10 bases in the middle.

This clone was seen more than once but under ten times. The DNA of the CDR3 is TGTGCCAGTAGAGACCCCATGAACACTGAAGCTTTCTTT. The encoded protein is CASRDPMNTEAFF. V and J are TRBV19 and TRBJ1-1; D uncertain. The CDR3 has 13 amino acids. The V and J ends lost 6 bases and 0 bases respectively, with 8 bases between them. Germline CDR1 reads LNHDA; CDR2 reads SQIVND (reference sequence). The whole variable domain, remainder taken from reference TRBV19 and TRBJ1-1, is DGGITQSPKYLFRKEGQNVTLSCEQNLNHDAMYWYRQDPGQGLRLIYYSQIVNDFQKGDIAEGYSVSREKKESFPLTVTSAQKNPTAFYLCASRDPMNTEAFFGQGTRLTVV.

This rearrangement joins TRBV21-1 to TRBJ2-2; the table gives TRBD2 as D, unverified against the DNA. TRBV21-1 is assigned pseudogene status. The CDR3 runs 17 residues. The CDR3 region has the DNA TGTGCCAGCAATCGATCTGGAACTAGCGGGAGTACCGGGGAGCTGTTTTTT. Translating gives CASNRSGTSGSTGELFF.

The V call is TRBV19, the J call TRBJ2-5, with TRBD1 as a possible D gene (6 bases). V lost 3 bases to trimming and J lost 4 bases, with 9 bases between them. The CDR3 runs 13 residues. Germline CDR1 is LNHDA and CDR2 is SQIVND (reference sequence). The CDR3 loop reads CASSIQGTETQYF. The CDR3 coding sequence is TGTGCCAGTAGTATTCAGGGGACAGAGACCCAGTACTTC.

The V and J genes are TRBV7-8 and TRBJ2-5; possibly TRBD2 for D (6 bases). The ends were cut back, 4 bases at V and 5 bases at J, with 23 bases in the middle. This CDR3 has 17 residues. The V gene's germline CDR1 is SGHVS and CDR2 FQNEAQ. This CDR3 reads CASSSRTIGGNKETQYF. As DNA, the CDR3 is TGTGCCAGCAGCTCCAGGACCATTGGGGGGAACAAGGAGACCCAGTACTTC.

The chain is built from TRBV10-1 and TRBJ2-7, with no clear D. This CDR3 region has 13 residues. Germline assignment: CDR1 WNHNN and CDR2 SYGVQD (reference sequence). With 3 bases removed from V and 3 bases from J, the gap between germline ends came to 9 bases. The CDR3 nucleotides read TGCGCCAGCAGTGAACTCCCAGGCTACGAGCAGTACTTC. Its translation: CASSELPGYEQYF.

The V call is TRBV14, the J call TRBJ1-1; 7 positions match TRBD1. CDR1 is SGHDN and CDR2 is FVKESK in the germline V gene. The CDR3 consists of 14 residues. The V segment lost 5 bases and the J segment 1 base; nucleotides outside the gene matches: 4. CDR3 residues: CASSFGQANTEAFF. For the CDR3, the DNA is TGTGCCAGCAGCTTCGGACAGGCGAACACTGAAGCTTTCTTT.

This sequence joins TRBV19 and TRBJ1-5, with unresolved D. With 7 bases removed from V and 3 bases from J, the gap between germline ends came to 13 bases. CDR1 is LNHDA, CDR2 SQIVND, per germline (reference sequence). The CDR3 totals 14 residues. CDR3 in amino acids: CASTLGRYNQPQHF. CDR3 nucleotides: TGTGCCAGTACCCTTGGCCGATACAATCAGCCCCAGCATTTT.

V gene TRBV6-6 combines with J gene TRBJ2-3; tentatively, D is TRBD1 (5 bases). CDR3 length: 16 residues. V lost 0 bases, J lost 2 bases, and 12 bases lay in between. Germline V gene sequence: CDR1 MNHNY, CDR2 SVGAGI (reference sequence). For the CDR3, the DNA is TGTGCCAGCAGTTACTCGATTCTACAGGTCACAGATACGCAGTATTTT. Translated: CASSYSILQVTDTQYF.

V gene TRBV27 combines with J gene TRBJ1-1, with D perhaps matching TRBD1 (6 bases). The CDR3 has 15 amino acids. V lost 0 bases to trimming and J lost 2 bases, with 10 bases between them. The germline V gene has CDR1 MNHEY and CDR2 SMNVEV (reference sequence). The CDR3 coding sequence is TGTGCCAGCAGTTTATCGTCGGGGGCAAACACTGAAGCTTTCTTT. It translates to CASSLSSGANTEAFF.

The chain employs TRBV28 and TRBJ1-2, with unresolved D. Germline CDR1 and CDR2: MDHEN and SYDVKM. The CDR3 has 14 residues. Trimming removed 5 bases at V and 8 bases at J, with 18 bases between. Written as DNA, the CDR3 is TGTGCCAGCAGTCCCCAGGTTGTCTCTCTAGGCTACACCTTC. As protein: CASSPQVVSLGYTF.

The chain has TRBV13 and TRBJ2-5; 7 bases fit TRBD1. The V and J ends lost 2 bases and 3 bases, in that order; junction bases with no gene match: 12. Germline V CDR1 and CDR2: PRHDT, FYEKMQ (reference sequence). This CDR3 is built from 17 residues. The DNA of the CDR3 is TGTGCCAGCAGCTTACTGGTGAGGGGGCTAAGTGAAGAGACCCAGTACTTC. Translation: CASSLLVRGLSEETQYF.

The chain joins TRBV29-1 to TRBJ1-2; 8 bases agree with TRBD1. With V trimmed by 6 bases and J by 1 base, 10 bases remained unmatched. CDR1 SQVTM and CDR2 ANQGSEA come from the germline V gene. The CDR3 has 15 residues. CDR3 nucleotide sequence: TGCAGCGTCCCCCCGGGGACAGGCGGTAACTATGGCTACACCTTC. Translating gives CSVPPGTGGNYGYTF.